The 27 T cell receptor beta chains reported below all come from one sample, sequenced in a study of CD8+ T cells in alopecia areata (dated by TCRdb to about 2018). Library preparation used the immunoSEQ multiplex PCR assay. RNA was extracted from all samples and reverse transcribed into cDNA, which served as template for TCR sequencing. Not all clones reach the TCRdb copy of this immuneACCESS table, which keeps in-frame sequences only. Checked studies attribute under half of the gap to unresolved V genes and leave the rest unexplained. Recorded for this sample are over 120,000 clones; approximately 49% of them occurred a single time. The ten most abundant clones make up over 0.75% of the sample. In light of the paper, this sample's time point label describes: baseline before oral tofacitinib. The sequences come from CD4+ T cells sorted from blood, collected at week 0. The source of these receptors is a human donor with alopecia areata.

V usage is TRBV7-9 and J usage is TRBJ1-5, with 7 bases aligning to TRBD1. The CDR3 loop spans 15 amino acids. V dropped 3 bases and J dropped 3; count of bases not matched to a gene: 5. Germline loops: CDR1 SEHNR, CDR2 FQNEAQ (reference sequence). CDR3 nucleotides: TGTGCCAGCAGCTTCGACAGGGCTGACAATCAGCCCCAGCATTTT. This translates into CASSFDRADNQPQHF. The whole variable domain, remainder taken from reference TRBV7-9 and TRBJ1-5, is DTGVSQNPRHKITKRGQNVTFRCDPISEHNRLYWYRQTLGQGPEFLTYFQNEAQLEKSRLLSDRFSAERPKGSFSTLEIQRTEQGDSAMYLCASSFDRADNQPQHFGDGTRLSIL.

The chain combines TRBV2 with TRBJ1-2; D ambiguous. The CDR3 sequence is 13 residues long. Germline-derived CDR1 and CDR2 are SNHLY and FYNNEI. Trimming shortened V by 7 bases and J by 0 bases, and 9 bases separated the two germline ends. The DNA of the CDR3 is TGTGCCAGCACCCAGCAGCCTAACTATGGCTACACCTTC. This translates into CASTQQPNYGYTF.

The genes are TRBV25-1 and TRBJ2-7; tentative D call: TRBD1 (5 bases). Germline assignment: CDR1 MGHDK and CDR2 SYGVNS. The CDR3 runs 15 residues. With 5 bases removed from V and 2 bases from J, the gap between germline ends came to 16 bases. CDR3 DNA sequence: TGTGCCAGCAGTAATTCCCGGACAAGAACCTACGAGCAGTACTTC. The encoded protein is CASSNSRTRTYEQYF.

This CDR3 reads CAWSMYPTGNTIYF. The CDR3 nucleotides are TGTGCCTGGAGTATGTACCCTACGGGAAACACCATATATTTT. The V gene is TRBV30, the J gene TRBJ1-3; unclear D gene. This CDR3 contains 14 residues. Germline lookup yields CDR1 GTSNPN and CDR2 SVGIG (reference sequence). Trimming took off 2 bases at V and 4 bases at J, with 12 bases between the two ends.

A few counts support this clone. The chain carries TRBV28 and TRBJ1-5; D gene unclear. The CDR3 is made up of 14 amino acids. V lost 6 bases to trimming and J lost 1 base, with 10 bases between them. Germline V lookup: CDR1 MDHEN, CDR2 SYDVKM. DNA of the CDR3: TGTGCCAGCAGCCCCGCTTGGAGCAATCAGCCCCAGCATTTT. This codes for CASSPAWSNQPQHF.

The genes are TRBV2 and TRBJ2-7; D ambiguous. The V end lost 9 bases, the J end lost 5 bases, and 20 bases lay between the germline ends. Per germline, CDR1 SNHLY and CDR2 FYNNEI. This CDR3 comprises 14 residues. CDR3 amino acids: CARSLRLQGDEQYF. The DNA of the CDR3 is TGTGCCAGATCCCTGAGACTCCAAGGCGACGAGCAGTACTTC.

This chain connects TRBV5-1 to TRBJ2-1; 9 nucleotides agree with TRBD2. V shed 5 bases and J 8 bases; nucleotides not matched to a gene: 17. This CDR3 comprises 17 residues. CDR1 is SGHRS and CDR2 is YFSETQ in the germline V gene. The CDR3 loop reads CASSHERVAGVRDEQFF. CDR3 bases: TGCGCCAGCAGTCACGAGAGGGTAGCGGGAGTACGGGATGAGCAGTTCTTC.

The chain couples TRBV5-1 to TRBJ2-5, with 9 bases aligning to TRBD2. Per the germline V gene, CDR1 is SGHRS and CDR2 is YFSETQ. The junction had 2 bases not matched to a gene; V was cut back by 0 bases and J by 2 bases. This CDR3 is 15 amino acids long. The CDR3 sequence is CASSLALAGQETQYF. The CDR3 DNA follows: TGCGCCAGCAGCTTGGCGCTAGCGGGACAAGAGACCCAGTACTTC.

This clone occurred a few times. This chain joins TRBV7-2 and TRBJ1-1; the D is unclear. The length of the CDR3 is 14 residues. V gave up 1 base and J gave up 3 bases, with 9 bases separating them. CDR1 SGHTA and CDR2 FQGNSA come from the germline V gene. This CDR3 is CASSLVGVDTEAFF. DNA of the CDR3: TGTGCCAGCAGCTTAGTTGGCGTAGACACTGAAGCTTTCTTT.

J is TRBJ1-1 and V is TRBV14; tentative D call: TRBD1 (5 bases). V lost 0 bases and J lost 4, with 15 bases in between. Germline lookup yields CDR1 SGHDN and CDR2 FVKESK. The CDR3 totals 16 residues. CDR3 residues: CASSQDRGVSGTEAFF. The CDR3 DNA reads as TGTGCCAGCAGCCAAGATCGAGGGGTCTCGGGCACTGAAGCTTTCTTT.

This rearrangement joins TRBV15 to TRBJ2-7, with D unresolved. The CDR3 consists of 12 residues. V lost 2 bases, J lost 3 bases, and 5 bases lay in between. The germline CDR1 and CDR2 sequences are LNHNV and YYDKDF (reference sequence). In nucleotides, the CDR3 is TGTGCCACCAGCAGACTAGGCTACGAGCAGTACTTC. Translation gives CATSRLGYEQYF.

The rearrangement links TRBV29-1 to TRBJ1-1, with D perhaps TRBD1 (5 bases). V gave up 8 bases and J gave up 6 bases, with 16 bases separating them. Germline CDR1 reads SQVTM; CDR2 reads ANQGSEA. The CDR3 consists of 12 residues. As DNA, the CDR3 is TGCAGCATCCTGTTAGGGGACGCTGAAGCTTTCTTT. This sequence encodes CSILLGDAEAFF. Variable domain in full (rest from reference TRBV29-1 and TRBJ1-1): SAVISQKPSRDICQRGTSLTIQCQVDSQVTMMFWYRQQPGQSLTLIATANQGSEATYESGFVIDKFPISRPNLTFSTLTVSNMSPEDSSIYLCSILLGDAEAFFGQGTRLTVV.

The chain couples TRBV28 to TRBJ2-3; the D gene is possibly TRBD2 (7 bases). Germline V gene lookup returns CDR1 MDHEN and CDR2 SYDVKM. V lost 7 bases and J lost 4, with 15 bases in between. This CDR3 is built from 14 residues. CDR3 nucleotide sequence: TGTGCCAGCAACGGGGGGCTGAGGGCAGATACGCAGTATTTT. Protein: CASNGGLRADTQYF.

CDR3 region: CSVLRAGATYEQYF. The CDR3 nucleotides read TGCAGCGTCCTCAGGGCGGGAGCGACCTACGAGCAGTACTTC. This chain uses TRBV29-1 with TRBJ2-7; the match to TRBD2 covers 7 bases. The CDR3 consists of 14 residues. Germline V CDR1 and CDR2: SQVTM, ANQGSEA. V shed 6 bases and J 2 bases; nucleotides not matched to a gene: 10.

In this sample, this clone turned up a few times. The chain employs TRBV4-3 and TRBJ2-7; D could derive from TRBD1 or TRBD2 (5 bases each). The CDR3 has 15 residues. Looked up from germline, CDR1 is LGHNA and CDR2 is YSLEER. Trimming removed 0 bases from V and 5 bases from J, with 14 bases in between. Written as DNA, the CDR3 is TGCGCCAGCAGCCAAGAGGCGGGCTGGGGCCACGAGCAGTACTTC. Encoded protein: CASSQEAGWGHEQYF.

The V gene is TRBV5-6, the J gene TRBJ2-2; 8 bases line up with TRBD1. Looked up from germline, CDR1 is SGHDT and CDR2 is YYEEEE. The junction had 3 bases not matched to a gene; V was cut back by 4 bases and J by 1 base. The CDR3 runs to 15 residues. The CDR3 DNA sequence: TGTGCCAGCAGCCGGACAGGGAGGAACACCGGGGAGCTGTTTTTT. As protein: CASSRTGRNTGELFF.

The chain links TRBV29-1 to TRBJ2-5; D is unresolved. The germline V gene has CDR1 SQVTM and CDR2 ANQGSEA. CDR3 size: 12 residues. V lost 7 bases and J 4 bases, leaving 13 bases between the germline ends. The CDR3 reads CSAQTYGETQYF. CDR3 nucleotides: TGCAGCGCCCAGACCTACGGAGAGACCCAGTACTTC. Variable domain in full (rest from reference TRBV29-1 and TRBJ2-5): SAVISQKPSRDICQRGTSLTIQCQVDSQVTMMFWYRQQPGQSLTLIATANQGSEATYESGFVIDKFPISRPNLTFSTLTVSNMSPEDSSIYLCSAQTYGETQYFGPGTRLLVL.

The CDR3 nucleotides read TGTGCCAGCAGTTCAGGACAGGGGACCGGGGAGCTGTTTTTT. Translation gives CASSSGQGTGELFF. The V and J genes are TRBV6-1 and TRBJ2-2; 9 bases fit TRBD1. J gave up 5 bases and V 5 bases, and 3 bases lay outside the gene matches. CDR1 and CDR2 from the germline V gene are MNHNS and SASEGT. The CDR3 length is 14 residues.

This clone has a handful of counts. This chain links TRBV5-5 with TRBJ2-1, with 11 nucleotides matching TRBD1. The length of the CDR3 is 15 residues. The germline gives CDR1 SGHKS, CDR2 YYEKEE (reference sequence). After removal of 4 bases from V and 4 bases from J, the junction contained 4 bases not matched to a gene. The CDR3 DNA follows: TGTGCCAGCAGCAGTGGACAGGGGGCTTACAATGAGCAGTTCTTC. It codes for CASSSGQGAYNEQFF.

In DNA, the CDR3 is TGTGCCAGCAGGGTTGGCATTGGTTCAGGGGAGGAGACCCAGTACTTC. Encoded protein: CASRVGIGSGEETQYF. V usage is TRBV27 and J usage is TRBJ2-5; D is perhaps TRBD1 (6 bases). From germline, CDR1 is MNHEY and CDR2 SMNVEV (reference sequence). The CDR3 spans 16 residues. V shed 6 bases and J shed 5 bases, with 22 bases lying between them.

In DNA form, the CDR3 reads TGCGCCAGCAGCCTTTCCGGGACTAGCGGGAGGGAGACCCAGTACTTC. Its protein product is CASSLSGTSGRETQYF. The chain links TRBV4-1 to TRBJ2-5; TRBD2 aligns across 15 bases. Germline loops: CDR1 MGHRA, CDR2 YSYEKL. The CDR3 sequence is 16 residues long. The ends lost 4 bases at V and 5 bases at J; junction bases unmatched: 5.

V gene TRBV29-1 combines with J gene TRBJ1-2, with D possibly being TRBD1 (5 bases). V was cut by 5 bases and J by 3 bases, with 16 bases left in between. The CDR3 is 14 amino acids. Germline loops: CDR1 SQVTM, CDR2 ANQGSEA. The CDR3, as DNA: TGCAGCGTTCGGGGCAGGGTCGTGGACTATGGCTACACCTTC. Translated, it gives CSVRGRVVDYGYTF.

V and J are TRBV29-1 and TRBJ1-1; D perhaps matches TRBD1 (6 bases). Germline CDR1 reads SQVTM; CDR2 reads ANQGSEA. The ends were cut back, 3 bases at V and 9 bases at J, with 17 bases in the middle. This CDR3 has 13 amino acids. The CDR3 protein is CSVEEDRLPKAFF. The CDR3 bases are TGCAGCGTTGAGGAGGACAGACTCCCTAAAGCTTTCTTT.

The chain links TRBV2 to TRBJ2-7; a possible D gene is TRBD2 (5 bases). The CDR3 covers 11 residues. Trimming took off 2 bases at V and 7 bases at J, with 6 bases between the two ends. The germline gives CDR1 SNHLY, CDR2 FYNNEI. CDR3 region: CASSERDEQYF. CDR3 coding DNA: TGTGCCAGCAGTGAACGGGATGAGCAGTACTTC.

V is TRBV29-1 and J is TRBJ1-1; no definite D call. Trimming cost V 5 bases and J 7 bases, with 17 bases left between them. Looked up from germline, CDR1 is SQVTM and CDR2 is ANQGSEA. The CDR3 totals 13 residues. The CDR3 DNA follows: TGCAGCGTTCGGCTACAGTTAGGTGTTGAAGCTTTCTTT. Protein product: CSVRLQLGVEAFF.

The gene calls are TRBV6-6 and TRBJ1-5; D unclear. Germline V gene data show CDR1 as MNHNY and CDR2 as SVGAGI (reference sequence). V was pared by 6 bases and J by 0 bases, with 12 bases between. The CDR3 length is 15 residues. The CDR3: CASSRNPYSNQPQHF. In DNA form, the CDR3 reads TGTGCCAGCAGCCGAAACCCCTATAGCAATCAGCCCCAGCATTTT.

The chain joins TRBV29-1 to TRBJ1-2, with D hard to call. Trimming left V 7 bases short and J 0 bases short, with 9 bases between. CDR1 and CDR2 (germline): SQVTM, ANQGSEA. The CDR3 spans 12 residues. CDR3 bases: TGCAGCGGGACCCTTTCTAACTATGGCTACACCTTC. It is translated as CSGTLSNYGYTF.